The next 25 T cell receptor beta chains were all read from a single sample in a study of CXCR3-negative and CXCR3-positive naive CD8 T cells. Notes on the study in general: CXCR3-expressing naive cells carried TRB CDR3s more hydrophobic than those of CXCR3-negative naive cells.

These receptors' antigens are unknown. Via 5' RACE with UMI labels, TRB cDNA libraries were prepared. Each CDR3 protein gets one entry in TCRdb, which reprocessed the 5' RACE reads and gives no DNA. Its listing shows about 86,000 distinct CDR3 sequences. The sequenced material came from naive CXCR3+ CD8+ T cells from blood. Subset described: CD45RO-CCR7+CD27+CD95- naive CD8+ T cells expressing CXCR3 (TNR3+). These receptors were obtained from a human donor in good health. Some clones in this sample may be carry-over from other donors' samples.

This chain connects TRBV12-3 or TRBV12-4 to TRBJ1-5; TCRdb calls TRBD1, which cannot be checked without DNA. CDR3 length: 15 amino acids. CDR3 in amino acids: CASSSSGQGGQPQHF.

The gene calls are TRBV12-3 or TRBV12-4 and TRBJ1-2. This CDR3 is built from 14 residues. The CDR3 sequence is CASSPTVANYGYTF.

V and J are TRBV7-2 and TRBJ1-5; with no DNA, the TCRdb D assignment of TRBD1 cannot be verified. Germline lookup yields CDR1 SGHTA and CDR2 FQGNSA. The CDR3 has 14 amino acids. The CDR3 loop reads CASSLGQGHQPQHF.

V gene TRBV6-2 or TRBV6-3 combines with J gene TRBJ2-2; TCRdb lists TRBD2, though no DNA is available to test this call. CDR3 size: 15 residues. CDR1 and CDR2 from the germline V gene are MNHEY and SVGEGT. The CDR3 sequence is CASTPLREITGELFF.

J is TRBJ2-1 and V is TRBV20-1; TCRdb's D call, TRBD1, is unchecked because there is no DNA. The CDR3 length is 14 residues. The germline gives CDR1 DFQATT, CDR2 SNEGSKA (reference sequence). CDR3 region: CSAPWGGINNEQFF.

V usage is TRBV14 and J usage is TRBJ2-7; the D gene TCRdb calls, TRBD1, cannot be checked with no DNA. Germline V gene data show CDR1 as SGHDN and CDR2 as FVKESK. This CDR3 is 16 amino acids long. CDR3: CASSQEWGQKIYEQYF. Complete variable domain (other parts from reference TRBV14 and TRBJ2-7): EAGVTQFPSHSVIEKGQTVTLRCDPISGHDNLYWYRRVMGKEIKFLLHFVKESKQDESGMPNNRFLAERTGGTYSTLKVQPAELEDSGVYFCASSQEWGQKIYEQYFGPGTRLTVT.

CDR3 protein: CSAREGLAGAFQETQYF. This chain joins TRBV20-1 and TRBJ2-5; TCRdb gives TRBD2 as the D gene, but with no DNA this cannot be confirmed. Germline values: CDR1 DFQATT, CDR2 SNEGSKA (reference sequence). The CDR3 has 17 residues.

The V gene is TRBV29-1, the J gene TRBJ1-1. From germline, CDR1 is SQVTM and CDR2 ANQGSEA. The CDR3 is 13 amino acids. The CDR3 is CSVLVDGHTEAFF. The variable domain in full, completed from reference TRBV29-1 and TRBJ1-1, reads SAVISQKPSRDICQRGTSLTIQCQVDSQVTMMFWYRQQPGQSLTLIATANQGSEATYESGFVIDKFPISRPNLTFSTLTVSNMSPEDSSIYLCSVLVDGHTEAFFGQGTRLTVV.

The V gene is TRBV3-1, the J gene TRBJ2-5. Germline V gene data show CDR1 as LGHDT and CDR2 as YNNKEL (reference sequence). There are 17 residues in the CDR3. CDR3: CASSQAAMLWLQETQYF.

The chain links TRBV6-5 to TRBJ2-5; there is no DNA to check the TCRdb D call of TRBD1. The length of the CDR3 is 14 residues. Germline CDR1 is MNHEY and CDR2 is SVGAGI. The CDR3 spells CASSYRQGLETQYF.

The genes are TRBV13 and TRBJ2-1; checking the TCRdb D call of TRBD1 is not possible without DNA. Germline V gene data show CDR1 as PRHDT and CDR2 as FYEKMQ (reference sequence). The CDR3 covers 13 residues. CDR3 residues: CASSFDRAYEQFF.

This CDR3 reads CASSRPGQNTEAFF. The chain couples TRBV18 to TRBJ1-1. The CDR3 consists of 14 residues. Per the germline V gene, CDR1 is KGHSH and CDR2 is LQKENI.

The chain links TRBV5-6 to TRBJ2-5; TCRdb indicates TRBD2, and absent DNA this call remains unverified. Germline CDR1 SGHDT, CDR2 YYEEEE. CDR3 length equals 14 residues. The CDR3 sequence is CASSGGTSGETQYF.

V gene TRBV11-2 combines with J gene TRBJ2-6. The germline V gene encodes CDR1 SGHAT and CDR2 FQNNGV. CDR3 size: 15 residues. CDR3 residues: CASSLIRAGANVLTF.

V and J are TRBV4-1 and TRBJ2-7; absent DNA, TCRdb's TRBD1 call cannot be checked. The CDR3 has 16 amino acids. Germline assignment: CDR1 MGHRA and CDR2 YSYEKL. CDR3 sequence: CASSQDPQGGSYEQYF.

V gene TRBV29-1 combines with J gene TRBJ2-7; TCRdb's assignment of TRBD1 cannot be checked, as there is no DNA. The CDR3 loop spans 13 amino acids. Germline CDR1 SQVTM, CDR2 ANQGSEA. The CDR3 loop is CSVDQQGSYEQYF.

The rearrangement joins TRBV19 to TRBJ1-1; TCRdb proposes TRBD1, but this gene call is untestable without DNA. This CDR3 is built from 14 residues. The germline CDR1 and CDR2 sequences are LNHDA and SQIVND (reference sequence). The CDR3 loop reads CASSFGTENTEAFF.

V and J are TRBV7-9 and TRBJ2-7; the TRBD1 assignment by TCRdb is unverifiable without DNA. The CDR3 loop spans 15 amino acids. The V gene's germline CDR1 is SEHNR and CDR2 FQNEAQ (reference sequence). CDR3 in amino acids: CASSASGTGLHEQYF. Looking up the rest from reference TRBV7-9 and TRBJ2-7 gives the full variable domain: DTGVSQNPRHKITKRGQNVTFRCDPISEHNRLYWYRQTLGQGPEFLTYFQNEAQLEKSRLLSDRFSAERPKGSFSTLEIQRTEQGDSAMYLCASSASGTGLHEQYFGPGTRLTVT.

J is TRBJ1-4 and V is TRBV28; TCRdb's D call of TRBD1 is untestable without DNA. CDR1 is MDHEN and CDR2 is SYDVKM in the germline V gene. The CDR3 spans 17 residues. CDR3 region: CASSWGWGDGTNEKLFF. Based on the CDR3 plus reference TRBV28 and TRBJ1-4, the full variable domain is DVKVTQSSRYLVKRTGEKVFLECVQDMDHENMFWYRQDPGLGLRLIYFSYDVKMKEKGDIPEGYSVSREKKERFSLILESASTNQTSMYLCASSWGWGDGTNEKLFFGSGTQLSVL.

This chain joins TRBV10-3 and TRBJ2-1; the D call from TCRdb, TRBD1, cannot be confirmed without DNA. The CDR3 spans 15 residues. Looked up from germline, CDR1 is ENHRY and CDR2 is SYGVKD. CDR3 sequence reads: CAISERDTAYNEQFF.

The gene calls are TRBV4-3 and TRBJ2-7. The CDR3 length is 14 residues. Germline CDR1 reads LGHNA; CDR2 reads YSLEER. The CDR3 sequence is CASSQVGGDYEQYF.

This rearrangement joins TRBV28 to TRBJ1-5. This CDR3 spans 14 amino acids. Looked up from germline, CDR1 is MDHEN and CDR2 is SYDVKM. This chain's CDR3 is CASTSEGPSGAQHF.

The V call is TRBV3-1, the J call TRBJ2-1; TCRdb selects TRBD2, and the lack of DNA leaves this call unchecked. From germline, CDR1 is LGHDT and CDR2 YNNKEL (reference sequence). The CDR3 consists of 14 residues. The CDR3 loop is CASSPTGGGGEQFF.

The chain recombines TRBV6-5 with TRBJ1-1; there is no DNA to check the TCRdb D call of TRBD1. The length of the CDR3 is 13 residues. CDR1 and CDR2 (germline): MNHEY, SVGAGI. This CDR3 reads CASSFTGNTEAFF.

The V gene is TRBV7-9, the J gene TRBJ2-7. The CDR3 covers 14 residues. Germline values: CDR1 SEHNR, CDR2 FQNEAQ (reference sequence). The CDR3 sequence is CASSLPGHSYEQYF. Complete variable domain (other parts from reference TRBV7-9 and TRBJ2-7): DTGVSQNPRHKITKRGQNVTFRCDPISEHNRLYWYRQTLGQGPEFLTYFQNEAQLEKSRLLSDRFSAERPKGSFSTLEIQRTEQGDSAMYLCASSLPGHSYEQYFGPGTRLTVT.